The source of this T cell receptor beta chain is a study of long-term antiretroviral therapy in people with HIV. At the level of the study: About a decade before 2015, the earliest samples were taken when ART was typically delayed. Study-level points and caveats: Clones that had undergone expansion before ART dominated the repertoire at all time points. Diversity rose after ART but stayed below transplant donor controls.

A v3.0 immunoSEQ assay was performed at survey level. TCRdb's table, derived via immunoSEQ multiplex PCR, lists solely in-frame clones and lacks some. This table holds nearly 11,000 clones, about 80% found once. Comments on this clone: The antigen is undetermined.

Germline values: CDR1 SGHVS, CDR2 FNYEAQ. This CDR3 is 15 amino acids long. The germline V and J ends were trimmed by 0 bases and 4 bases, with 12 bases remaining between them. The source material was unsorted PBMCs, sampled at the start of antiretroviral therapy, before treatment. The origin of this receptor is a young man with HIV. V usage is TRBV7-6 and J usage is TRBJ2-5, with D unresolved. The CDR3 nucleotides are TGTGCCAGCAGCTTAGCGGGGTCTGGTGGAGAGACCCAGTACTTC. This sequence encodes CASSLAGSGGETQYF. Using reference TRBV7-6 and TRBJ2-5 for the parts outside the CDR3, the full variable domain is GAGVSQSPRYKVTKRGQDVALRCDPISGHVSLYWYRQALGQGPEFLTYFNYEAQQDKSGLPNDRFSAERPEGSISTLTIQRTEQRDSAMYRCASSLAGSGGETQYFGPGTRLLVL.